The 7 T cell receptor beta chains in this list originate from one sample, sequenced in a study of Tregs in tolerant kidney transplant recipients. The repertoire was sequenced with immunoSEQ multiplex PCR; TCRdb's copy has only in-frame clones and lacks some. The table lists under 35,000 clones. The nonmyeloablative bone marrow transplants came from related graft donors, with transient mixed chimerism. The material sequenced was CD4+ T cells from blood (PBMCs), taken 24 months after the transplant. The origin of the receptors is a human patient who received a combined kidney and bone marrow transplant. Some T cells may be supplied by the graft donor.

Turning to this clone: Read coverage stops 3 residues before the CDR3 terminus; the germline J gene supplies the remainder. V usage is TRBV19 and J usage is TRBJ2-7; the D gene is possibly TRBD2 (7 bases). The CDR3 length is 16 residues. The germline V and J ends were trimmed by 5 bases and 0 bases, with 17 bases remaining between them. The germline V gene encodes CDR1 LNHDA and CDR2 SQIVND (reference sequence). The CDR3 spells CASSPRGGGNSYEQYF. CDR3 DNA (partial): TGTGCCAGTAGTCCCCGGGGCGGGGGCAACTCCTACGAG. Drawing the rest from reference TRBV19 and TRBJ2-7, the complete variable domain is DGGITQSPKYLFRKEGQNVTLSCEQNLNHDAMYWYRQDPGQGLRLIYYSQIVNDFQKGDIAEGYSVSREKKESFPLTVTSAQKNPTAFYLCASSPRGGGNSYEQYFGPGTRLTVT.

Turning to this clone: Read coverage stops 3 residues before the CDR3 terminus; the germline J gene supplies the remainder. V usage is TRBV20-1 and J usage is TRBJ2-1, with 8 bases that match TRBD2. CDR1 is DFQATT and CDR2 is SNEGSKA in the germline V gene (reference sequence). The CDR3 loop spans 14 amino acids. Trimming at V came to 2 bases and at J to 4 bases, leaving 4 bases not matched to a gene. The CDR3 bases that were read are TGCAGTGCTAGACCTACTAGCGGTTACAATGAG. Translating it yields CSARPTSGYNE. The whole CDR3 sequence is CSARPTSGYNEQFF.

With regard to this clone: Read sequence stops 3 residues before the CDR3 end, and the germline J gene provides the missing end. V is TRBV2 and J is TRBJ2-1; D unclear. Trimming took 2 bases from V and 0 from J, leaving 8 bases between them. Germline lookup yields CDR1 SNHLY and CDR2 FYNNEI. This CDR3 spans 15 amino acids. CDR3 region: CASSEPYSSYNEQFF. The CDR3 bases that were read are TGTGCCAGCAGTGAACCATATAGCTCCTACAATGAG.

As concerns this clone: The read comes to an end 3 residues before the CDR3 does, leaving the germline J gene to fill in the end. The J gene is TRBJ2-3, the V gene TRBV18, with D maybe TRBD1 (6 bases). V lost 6 bases and J 2 bases, leaving 9 bases between the germline ends. Germline CDR1 and CDR2: KGHSH and LQKENI. CDR3 length equals 13 residues. The CDR3 loop reads CASSQGFTDTQYF. The DNA read from the CDR3 is TGTGCCAGCTCTCAGGGGTTCACAGATACG.

In the case of this clone: The read terminates 3 residues before the CDR3 end, so the remaining end is supplied by the germline J gene. The chain couples TRBV28 to TRBJ2-1; 9 nucleotides agree with TRBD2. Germline V lookup: CDR1 MDHEN, CDR2 SYDVKM. The CDR3 totals 19 residues. The trim removed 1 base at V and 0 bases at J, leaving 10 bases unmatched. Here the CDR3 reads CASSLFLAGEWSSYNEQFF. Partial CDR3 DNA: TGTGCCAGCAGTTTATTTTTAGCGGGGGAATGGAGCTCCTACAATGAG.

On this clone: Read sequence stops 3 residues before the CDR3 end, and the germline J gene provides the missing end. The V gene is TRBV11-2, the J gene TRBJ2-4, with 11 positions matching TRBD2. CDR1 and CDR2 (germline): SGHAT, FQNNGV. This CDR3 comprises 15 residues. The sequenced CDR3 bases are TGTGCCAGCAGCCCCGACCCTCAACTAGCGGGAGTT. Residues: CASSPDPQLAGV. The entire CDR3 protein reads CASSPDPQLAGVQYF.

A note on this clone: The read is 3 residues too short to cover the CDR3 end, so that end is filled in from the germline J gene. The rearrangement joins TRBV10-3 to TRBJ1-2; D might be TRBD1 (6 bases). Germline CDR1 ENHRY, CDR2 SYGVKD. The CDR3 consists of 14 residues. Incomplete CDR3 DNA: TGTGCCATCAGTGATCCCAGACAGGAGAGGGGC. It is translated as CAISDPRQERG. The full CDR3 protein is CAISDPRQERGYTF.